Listed below are T cell receptor beta chains from one sample, sequenced in a study of T cell responses to AZD1222 COVID-19 vaccine. This table comes from immunoSEQ multiplex PCR, and its TCRdb copy is limited to in-frame clones, with some not included. The data hold 150,000 to 250,000 clones, with roughly 92% observed a single time. The starting material was peripheral blood, obtained 28 days after the second AZD1222 dose. These receptors were taken from an adult who received the AZD1222 COVID-19 vaccine. CDR3s include the opening cysteine and the closing phenylalanine or tryptophan. The order of the fields is V gene, D gene, J gene, clone size, CDR3 protein, CDR3 DNA. The D gene is left open where the match is weak. Size is omitted from some rows. Given values are once, few, many or a class for expanded clones.

TRBV11-3,.,TRBJ1-2,.,CASSLGGYGYTF,TGTGCCAGCAGCTTAGGAGGTTATGGCTACACCTTC
TRBV2,.,TRBJ2-7,once,CASNTNSYEQYF,TGTGCCAGCAACACAAACTCCTACGAGCAGTACTTC
TRBV19,.,TRBJ1-3,.,CATKGLGLPKRAGNTIYF,TGTGCCACCAAAGGACTCGGGCTTCCCAAAAGGGCTGGAAACACCATATATTTT
TRBV27,.,TRBJ2-2,.,CASIPEAGSTNTGELFF,TGTGCCAGCATCCCAGAGGCGGGTAGTACGAACACCGGGGAGCTGTTTTTT
TRBV2,.,TRBJ2-1,.,CASSELWGNEQFF,TGTGCCAGCAGTGAACTTTGGGGCAATGAGCAGTTCTTC
TRBV2,.,TRBJ1-5,.,CASDRASNQPQHF,TGTGCCAGCGACAGAGCTAGCAATCAGCCCCAGCATTTT
TRBV5-1,TRBD2,TRBJ2-5,.,CASSVAGGSPTQYF,TGCGCCAGCAGCGTGGCGGGGGGCTCTCCGACCCAGTACTTC
TRBV2,.,TRBJ1-3,.,CASSGKGLFTGNTIYF,TGTGCCAGCAGTGGGAAGGGGCTTTTCACTGGAAACACCATATATTTT
TRBV3-1/TRBV3-2,.,TRBJ1-6,.,CASSQSMRGSYNSPLHF,TGTGCCAGCAGCCAAAGTATGAGGGGCAGTTATAATTCACCCCTCCACTTT
TRBV27,.,TRBJ1-6,.,CASSFGSGRGRGTPLHF,TGTGCCAGCAGTTTCGGGTCGGGCAGGGGCCGCGGAACACCCCTCCACTTT
TRBV6-4,TRBD1,TRBJ1-6,.,CASSLSGTGVNSPLHF,TGTGCCAGCTCACTTTCCGGGACAGGGGTCAATTCACCCCTCCACTTT
TRBV18,TRBD1,TRBJ2-7,.,CASSPPGQVEQYF,TGTGCCAGCTCACCGCCTGGACAGGTCGAGCAGTACTTC
TRBV7-2,TRBD2,TRBJ2-1,once,CASSLGRLAGLYNEQFF,TGTGCCAGCAGCTTAGGAAGACTAGCGGGATTATACAATGAGCAGTTCTTC
TRBV19,TRBD1,TRBJ1-1,once,CASSINQGASEAFF,TGTGCCAGTAGTATTAACCAGGGGGCCTCTGAAGCTTTCTTT
TRBV12-3/TRBV12-4,.,TRBJ2-7,.,CASSPWEHEQYF,TGTGCCAGCAGTCCTTGGGAACACGAGCAGTACTTC
TRBV28,TRBD1,TRBJ2-7,once,CASSIGQADGSGQYF,TGTGCCAGCAGTATCGGACAGGCGGACGGGTCAGGGCAGTACTTC
TRBV10-3,TRBD1,TRBJ1-2,.,CAISELTGALYGYTF,TGTGCCATCAGTGAGTTAACAGGGGCCCTCTATGGCTACACCTTC
TRBV6-5,.,TRBJ1-5,.,CASSGTWNQPQHF,TGTGCCAGCTCCGGGACCTGGAATCAGCCCCAGCATTTT
TRBV5-6,.,TRBJ2-7,once,CASSQAYEQYF,TGTGCCAGCAGCCAAGCCTACGAGCAGTACTTC
TRBV27,TRBD1,TRBJ1-1,.,CASSSRQGNTEAFF,TGTGCCAGCAGTTCCCGACAGGGGAACACTGAAGCTTTCTTT
TRBV19,TRBD1,TRBJ2-7,.,CASSALQGAAYEQYF,TGTGCCAGTAGTGCACTACAGGGGGCGGCCTACGAGCAGTACTTC
TRBV30,.,TRBJ1-1,.,CAWRGMNTEAFF,TGTGCCTGGAGGGGAATGAACACTGAAGCTTTCTTT